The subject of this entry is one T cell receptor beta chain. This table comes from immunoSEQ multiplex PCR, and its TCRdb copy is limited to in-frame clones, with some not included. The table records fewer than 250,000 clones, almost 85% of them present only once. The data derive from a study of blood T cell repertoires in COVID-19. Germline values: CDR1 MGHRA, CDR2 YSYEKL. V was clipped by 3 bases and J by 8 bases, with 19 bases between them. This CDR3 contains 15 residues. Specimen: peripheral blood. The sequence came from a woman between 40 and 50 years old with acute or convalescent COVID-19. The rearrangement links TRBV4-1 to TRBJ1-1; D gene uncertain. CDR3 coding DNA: TGCGCCAGCAGCCAGGGCCGTGACCTACGCGGGGAAGCTTTCTTT. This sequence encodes CASSQGRDLRGEAFF.